This T cell receptor (beta chain) was captured in a study of beta chain features in type 1 diabetes. Germline V lookup: CDR1 SGHTA, CDR2 FQGNSA. V lost 4 bases and J 2 bases, leaving 9 bases between the germline ends. The CDR3 is 14 amino acids. Study results and caveats: TCRB CDR3s were moderately but significantly shorter in Type 1 diabetes patients in all four CD4+ subsets.

Expressed TCRB transcripts were sequenced because the entire RNA isolate underwent reverse transcription. Sequenced by immunoSEQ multiplex PCR; TCRdb stores in-frame clones only, minus some. The data hold roughly 350,000 clones, with around a tenth observed a single time. This clone was recorded a few times. Its antigen remains unidentified. Other DNA sequences in this sample translate to the same CDR3. This rearrangement joins TRBV7-2 to TRBJ1-5; D remains unclear. The receptor comes from a man aged 30-40 years with type 1 diabetes. Sequencing was done on a sample of central memory CD4+ T cells from blood. CDR3 in amino acids: CASSSKGGNQPQHF. The CDR3 bases are TGTGCCAGCAGCTCAAAGGGAGGCAATCAGCCCCAGCATTTT.